Sequencing of this TCR beta chain was carried out in a study of T cells in Graves' hyperthyroidism and ophthalmopathy. Study details: Any treatment followed the collection of peripheral blood at initial diagnosis.

It was RNA transcripts that yielded the amplified TCR beta CDR3 regions. With the HTBI primer set, the TCR CDR3 went through a first round of RT-PCR. TCRdb itself ran the multiplex PCR reads through MiXCR, one entry per CDR3 protein. The sample includes around 400,000 distinct CDR3 sequences, roughly 15% of them seen just once. CDR1 and CDR2 (germline): SGHAT, FQNNGV. This CDR3 contains 16 residues. V was pared by 0 bases and J by 1 base, with 10 bases between. Findings and caveats of the study: A model of 13 V-J pairs discriminated ophthalmopathy from stable hyperthyroidism. Onset of ophthalmopathy came a median approximately 6.5 months after the model predicted it. The majority of expanded thyroid clonotypes above 0.001 also appeared in blood.

This clonotype was observed at least ten times. Its antigen is undetermined. The sequencing input was blood. The rearrangement links TRBV11-2 to TRBJ1-5; D is undetermined. The TCR sequence derives from a woman aged 60-75 years with Graves' ophthalmopathy. CDR3 sequence (DNA): TGTGCCAGCAGCTTAGAACCTTGGGAGAGCAATCAGCCCCAGCATTTT. It encodes CASSLEPWESNQPQHF.